The source of this T cell receptor beta chain is a study of T cell responses to AZD1222 COVID-19 vaccine (dated by TCRdb to the early 2020s). Turning to the overall study: TCR sequencing was performed for 233 trial participants, of whom 200 to 210 were given two doses of AZD1222 and approximately 25 were given two doses of MenACWY control vaccine. Trial participants were enrolled by age into 18-55, 56-69 and 70-plus year subgroups, with 148, 28 and 57 TCR-sequenced participants respectively. Broad study findings and their caveats: Conclusions about previously exposed vaccinees are limited, since just five or six AZD1222 recipients were seropositive for SARS-CoV-2 at baseline. Participants were mostly white British and included more females than males, and it was suggested by the authors that clonal diversity may have been underestimated. In the small 56-69-year group, the increase in depth fell short of significance, most likely because of low power. A significant rise in spike-specific TCR breadth and depth was observed after two AZD1222 doses relative to day 0 and relative to MenACWY recipients. Because no day 14 peak-response samples were available, the repertoires could be characterized only after the peak T cell response. Reportedly, close to half of the unique spike-specific TCRs recognized epitopes lying outside the regions that are mutated in the B.1.351 and B.1.1.7 variants. Vaccine-associated CD4 TCRs spanned the whole spike protein, with dominant responses in regions 160-218 and 743-854.

In the paper's terms, the time point label means: baseline before first vaccination. The treatment or condition label corresponds to: meningococcal conjugate vaccine given as trial control. Vaccinee samples came from UK trials COV001 and COV002, including a single-blind randomized controlled phase 2/3 trial of AZD1222 (ChAdOx1 nCoV-19) in healthy adults. For TCRbeta chain sequencing, PBMC samples were collected from trial participants at day 0 and at day 28 after the second dose. With regard to this clone: The specificity of this receptor is unknown. It has no much larger one-base neighbor in the sample; base qualities were not kept.

The cysteine opens and the phenylalanine closes a CDR3 of 18 amino acids. Only the CDR3 part of the read is kept: 54 bases, read in frame from the first base. CDR1 and CDR2 are drawn from the germline V gene: LGHNA, YNFKEQ. V loses 1 base at its end and J loses 1 base; junction bases beyond the gene matches: 9. The CDR3 regions of human TCRbeta chains were analyzed by immunosequencing. In the authors' own workflow: Repertoire TCRs were checked for matches against a reference library of SARS-CoV-2-specific TCRs that had been generated using the MIRA antigen-specificity platform. Breadth was defined as the fraction of unique TCRs that were SARS-CoV-2-associated. Depth was defined as the fraction of total T cells that were SARS-CoV-2-associated. Using the MIRA data, each spike-specific TCR was assigned both to the spike region to which the TCR was reactive and to a CD4 or CD8 class. Log10-transformed breadth and depth values were compared by one-way ANOVA with Sidak's multiple comparisons tests. This is the immuneACCESS table as TCRdb keeps it, with only in-frame sequences that have V and J called. A part of the clones is gone; compared with another copy, unresolved V genes explain less than half, and the rest is unexplained. The D gene and trimming were derived from the DNA, and the V and J assignments and clone size from that table. The sample yields approximately 50,000 clones; approximately 85% were counted once. Roughly 20% of the sample rests with the top ten.

The V and J segments used are TRBV4-2 and TRBJ1-5; 8 central nucleotides agree with TRBD1. The TCR sequence derives from an adult in good health. This material consisted of peripheral blood, taken on day 0 of MenACWY control vaccination. CDR3 reads: CASSQGLPGGFSNQPQHF. In nucleotide form, the sequence is TGTGCCAGCAGCCAAGGTTTGCCAGGGGGCTTCAGCAATCAGCCCCAGCATTTT.